The T cell receptor beta chain under discussion was sequenced for a study of cytomegalovirus exposure and HLA in healthy donors. General study points: As was reported, the HLA-A and HLA-B alleles of most subjects were accurately predicted from TCR beta sequences. Presence/absence results assume similar sequencing depth per donor, which may not hold.

Germline trimming cut 4 bases from V and 2 bases from J; bases unmatched to any gene: 3. Looked up from germline, CDR1 is SGDLS and CDR2 is YYNGEE. The CDR3 is 14 residues long. This PCR relied on a set of 60 Vbeta primers and 13 Jbeta primers. Using immunoSEQ multiplex PCR, the repertoire was profiled, and TCRdb retains in-frame clones only, with some absent. The sample includes 130,000 or so clones, approximately 80% of them seen just once. Details on this clone: Its antigen remains unknown.

The material sequenced was PBMCs. The receptor comes from a woman under 30 in good health and CMV-seronegative. The V and J genes are TRBV9 and TRBJ2-1; 7 positions match TRBD1. The CDR3 DNA reads as TGTGCCAGCAGCCCCCAGGGGGCCTACAATGAGCAGTTCTTC. Its translation is CASSPQGAYNEQFF. Complete variable domain (other parts from reference TRBV9 and TRBJ2-1): DSGVTQTPKHLITATGQRVTLRCSPRSGDLSVYWYQQSLDQGLQFLIQYYNGEERAKGNILERFSAQQFPDLHSELNLSSLELGDSALYFCASSPQGAYNEQFFGPGTRLTVL.